The present T cell receptor beta chain was sequenced within a study of blood T cell repertoires in COVID-19. Study overall: Acute and convalescent COVID-19 samples came from the United States, Italy and Spain.

The protocol was immunoSEQ multiplex PCR, while the TCRdb copy is restricted to in-frame clones and leaves out a portion. The data show fewer than 350,000 clones, around 90% seen once. Trimming removed 7 bases at V and 5 bases at J, with 12 bases between. Germline V gene lookup returns CDR1 SNHLY and CDR2 FYNNEI. CDR3 length: 13 amino acids. Cohorts were assigned according to the clinical history that participants reported. The sample taken for sequencing was PBMCs or T cells enriched from blood (not recorded which). This clonotype originated in a woman in her 40s with acute COVID-19. The V call is TRBV2, the J call TRBJ1-5; D might be TRBD1 (5 bases). The DNA of the CDR3 is TGTGCCAGCATGGGGGGAGTGGATCAGCCCCAGCATTTT. It is translated as CASMGGVDQPQHF.